These 6 T cell receptor beta chains originate from one sample sequenced in a study of OX40 agonist ivuxolimab in advanced cancers. Repertoires were generated with immunoSEQ multiplex PCR, while TCRdb's copy carries only in-frame clones and drops some. The table includes roughly 110,000 clones, 91% detected once. The sequencing used CD4+ or CD8+ T cells sorted from blood, collected in a trial of the OX40 agonist ivuxolimab. The receptors originated from an adult with an advanced solid tumor such as melanoma, head and neck, liver or kidney cancer.

This rearrangement joins TRBV28 to TRBJ2-2; TRBD1 agrees at 8 bases. J lost 6 bases, V lost 0 bases, and 6 bases had no gene match. The germline V gene encodes CDR1 MDHEN and CDR2 SYDVKM. This CDR3 comprises 16 residues. This chain's CDR3 is CASSLWDRATSGELFF. The CDR3 DNA reads as TGTGCCAGCAGTTTATGGGACAGGGCAACCTCCGGGGAGCTGTTTTTT.

The V and J genes are TRBV28 and TRBJ1-5; D perhaps matches TRBD1 (5 bases). The V gene's germline CDR1 is MDHEN and CDR2 SYDVKM. The CDR3 is 12 amino acids. Trimming took 7 bases from V and 1 from J, leaving 5 bases between them. The CDR3 here is CASKGSNQPQHF. The CDR3, as DNA: TGTGCCAGCAAGGGGAGCAATCAGCCCCAGCATTTT. Using reference TRBV28 and TRBJ1-5 for the parts outside the CDR3, the full variable domain is DVKVTQSSRYLVKRTGEKVFLECVQDMDHENMFWYRQDPGLGLRLIYFSYDVKMKEKGDIPEGYSVSREKKERFSLILESASTNQTSMYLCASKGSNQPQHFGDGTRLSIL.

The rearrangement joins TRBV2 to TRBJ2-5; 8 bases map to TRBD1. CDR3 length: 14 amino acids. Trimming took 6 bases from V and 5 from J; bases not matched to a gene: 8. Germline CDR1 is SNHLY and CDR2 is FYNNEI. For the CDR3, the DNA is TGTGCCAGCAGGGCAGGGGGCGCAGGGGAGACCCAGTACTTC. Protein product: CASRAGGAGETQYF.

In its sample, this clone was seen a few times. J is TRBJ1-3 and V is TRBV9; D ambiguous. The CDR3 sequence is 13 residues long. Germline-derived CDR1 and CDR2 are SGDLS and YYNGEE. The V end was cut by 2 bases, the J end by 0 bases, with 3 bases between. CDR3 amino acids: CASSVNSGNTIYF. CDR3 coding DNA: TGTGCCAGCAGCGTCAACTCTGGAAACACCATATATTTT.

This chain joins TRBV27 and TRBJ2-5, with D possibly TRBD1 on 5 matching bases. The CDR3 totals 14 residues. Germline lookup yields CDR1 MNHEY and CDR2 SMNVEV (reference sequence). The ends were cut back, 2 bases at V and 2 bases at J, with 9 bases in the middle. The DNA for the CDR3 is TGTGCCAGCAGTTTAACGACAGCTCAAGAGACCCAGTACTTC. It translates to CASSLTTAQETQYF.

The chain employs TRBV9 and TRBJ2-7; D gene ambiguous. Trimming removed 0 bases at V and 3 bases at J, with 7 bases between. The CDR3 contains 13 residues. Germline CDR1 and CDR2: SGDLS and YYNGEE. Here the CDR3 reads CASSVEPDYEQYF. CDR3 nucleotide sequence: TGTGCCAGCAGCGTAGAACCGGACTACGAGCAGTACTTC.